The entry below gives a single T cell receptor beta chain sequence along with its context. Every immunoSEQ plate was one replicate of a subset's evenly spread DNA. Produced via immunoSEQ multiplex PCR; TCRdb's table is partial and in-frame only. The table records about 980,000 clones, around three quarters of them present only once. The sample belongs to a study of shared clonotypes between healthy human individuals. Germline CDR1 is SEHNR and CDR2 is FQNEAQ (reference sequence). V lost 3 bases and J lost 6; bases outside the gene matches: 5. This CDR3 has 14 residues. This receptor was obtained from a man in his late teens or twenties in good health. Sequenced material: memory CD4+ T cells sorted from blood. Subset in this sample: CD45RA-negative fraction. The chain carries TRBV7-9 and TRBJ2-1; TRBD2 matches 7 bases. The CDR3 DNA is TGTGCCAGCAGCTTCGGCGGGAGTGGCAATGAGCAGTTCTTC. Protein: CASSFGGSGNEQFF. The full variable domain, in which reference TRBV7-9 and TRBJ2-1 provide the parts outside the CDR3, is DTGVSQNPRHKITKRGQNVTFRCDPISEHNRLYWYRQTLGQGPEFLTYFQNEAQLEKSRLLSDRFSAERPKGSFSTLEIQRTEQGDSAMYLCASSFGGSGNEQFFGPGTRLTVL.